This TCR beta chain is drawn from a study of cytomegalovirus exposure and HLA in healthy donors (dated by TCRdb to about 2017). For the study in its entirety: According to an earlier analysis of 587 of the donors, 150 million to 200 million T cells yielded over 100 million unique TCR beta sequences and approximately 280 Gb of sequence data. The study combined high-throughput TCR immunosequencing, statistical association of individual TCRs with disease status, and machine learning to predict cytomegalovirus infection status. Among some 400 genotyped donors of the cohort, an average of roughly 240,000 unique TCR beta nucleotide sequences were sequenced per donor, roughly 20% of them non-productive. Five DR-DQ haplotypes were treated as single units for association and clustering because of strong linkage in the cohort. Class I and class II HLA loci were covered by the typing at four-digit resolution. Roughly 300 gigabases of sequencing data and some 85 million unique TCR sequences were included in an early release covering about 700 HLA-typed donors. Every repertoire in the discovery cohort had been generated on one and the same sequencing platform. In a later analysis, previously published TCR beta repertoires from fewer than 750 donors were re-analyzed and high-resolution HLA genotyping was added so that TCR occurrence patterns could be studied. Alongside the repertoire data, information on donor age, sex, ethnicity and CMV serostatus was compiled. Typing coverage differed by locus: A, B, C, DRB1 and DQB1 were typed in roughly 620-630 donors, DQA1 in 500 to 550, DPA1 in nearly 610, and DPB1 in around 440. Genome-wide SNP genotypes for about 60% of the 666 donors were used in a later genetic analysis, which treated that subset as a discovery cohort. Using immunosequencing, the study profiled T cell repertoires from 500 to 800 subjects and related those repertoires to cytomegalovirus serostatus. In an earlier analysis of roughly 540 of the donors, high-throughput TCR beta sequencing was used to judge whether each TCR beta V gene segment behaved as functional or pseudogenic. Along with the roughly 610-subject first cohort, a separate validation cohort of some 130 different subjects was used. In the later analysis, no new phenotypic data were used to find candidate immune exposures; instead, reliance was placed on TCR beta sequences and their occurrence across donors. The study aimed to test whether cataloging public T cell receptors could reveal signatures of past pathogen exposure. Of the 300 to 450 genotyped donors, 80% to 90% were placed in the genetic ancestry cluster associated with self-reported Caucasian donors.

CDR1 and CDR2 are read off the germline V gene (reference sequence) as GTSNPN and SVGIG. Taken from cysteine to phenylalanine, the CDR3 has 13 residues. The DNA shown is the 39-base CDR3, in frame from base 1. V is shortened by 0 bases, J by 4 bases, and the region joining them spans 9 bases. Points on this clone: Its binding antigen is unknown. No base qualities exist here, and no much larger clone lies one base off it.

The cohort was made up of roughly 670 healthy bone marrow donors. Cohort members were all nominally healthy when sampled, although unrecorded immune exposures were likely present. The donor was CMV seropositive and was included in the group of some 290 seropositive cohort members. Each donor provided a peripheral blood sample, and peripheral blood mononuclear cells were used for TCR beta sequencing. Genomic DNA was extracted from the blood cell samples with the Qiagen DNeasy Blood Extraction Kit. The full study reports these points: Most TCR sequences were seen in very few donors, while some public TCRs were found in many individuals. A later genetic analysis associated a missense DCLRE1C variant with V-gene and J-gene trimming of TCR beta chains, and an independent cohort replicated the association. The 87-base-pair reads could not distinguish some IMGT-functional V segments, including TRBV6-2 and TRBV6-3, so those segments were excluded. A later analysis found that TCR association rates varied across HLA loci, with DRB1 alleles showing the most associated TCRs and HLA-C alleles the fewest. According to a later analysis, parvovirus B19, influenza, CMV and Epstein-Barr virus appeared linked to several top co-occurrence clusters. The only immune exposure information available for the cohort was CMV serostatus. A later analysis found that most CMV-associated TCR beta chains appeared HLA-restricted, with HLA associations seemingly driven largely by CMV exposure. Assigning TCR associations to individual alleles was difficult when HLA alleles, especially DR and DQ, strongly co-occurred. A few of the identified cytomegalovirus-associated TCR beta chains were confirmed in vitro to be specific for cytomegalovirus antigens. A further reported finding was that TCR beta sequences accurately predicted the HLA-A and HLA-B alleles for most subjects in the first cohort. In an earlier analysis of fewer than 700 of the donors, most TCR beta V segments appeared in productive rearrangements about 87% or about 30% of the time, broadly matching IMGT annotations. The study gave a list of 150 to 200 TCR beta chains associated with cytomegalovirus. The authors suggested that the approach could potentially be extended to other disease states and immunological phenotypes. Compared with equally common non-associated chains, HLA-associated TCR beta chains in a later analysis were more clonally expanded and had lower generation probabilities. According to a later genetic analysis, donors in an Asian-associated ancestry cluster had fewer N-insertions in productive TCRs than the roughly 660-donor mean. A cluster of highly shared sequence variants was judged likely to be a technical artifact of the sequencing pipeline. HLA typing was unavailable for some donors at each locus, so association tests used only the typed subset. Specific HLA alleles were associated with 16,951 TCR beta sequences at a false discovery rate of 0.05 in a later analysis. Linkage disequilibrium might explain the correlated functional status among segregating V segments, but an unknown experimental factor could not be ruled out. The earlier analysis of about 600 of the donors excluded approximately 15 rarely observed V segments, including chromosome 9 orphons, because counts were too low. The classifier was reported to diagnose cytomegalovirus status with high specificity and sensitivity in both the original cohort and the validation cohort. This cohort had only TCR beta chains sequenced, and the lack of alpha or paired-chain data limited which features could be detected. Presence/absence analyses assumed roughly uniform sequencing depth across donors, an assumption that may not hold.

Library method: the immunoSEQ multiplex PCR assay. The multiplex PCR relied on a mix of 60 forward primers for TCR Vbeta segments and 13 reverse primers for TCR Jbeta segments. The CDR3 region of rearranged TCR beta genes was amplified from genomic DNA by a multiplex PCR assay. The amplified TCR beta libraries were sequenced on the Illumina HiSeq System as 87-base-pair reads. The study's own analysis went as follows. A later analysis counted approximately 74 million unique TCR beta chains across the 670 or so repertoires, and roughly 10 million of these chains were shared by at least two donors. Raw reads were error-corrected and collapsed into unique sequences by a nearest-neighbor algorithm in which closely related sequences were merged to remove PCR and sequencing errors. CDR3 sequences were aligned to IMGT reference sequences to assign V, D and J gene segments. Each retained sequence needed at least a six-nucleotide match to both a V gene segment and a J gene segment. Rearrangements were called productive when the CDR3 lacked stop codons and stayed in frame with V and J; all others were non-productive. CDR3 was defined according to IMGT convention as the region running from the second conserved V-encoded cysteine to the conserved J-encoded phenylalanine. The earlier analysis of 587 of the donors excluded sequences that lacked an unambiguous match to a single V gene segment. In an earlier analysis of approximately 550 of the donors, V segments were called functional above 56.7% productive rearrangements and were called segregating when the between-donor standard deviation exceeded 5%. A statistical classification framework was built for diagnosing cytomegalovirus status from the catalog of TCR beta chain sequences. In a later analysis, V and J genes were assigned by comparing TCR nucleotide sequences against IMGT/GENE-DB human TR gene sequences. A later analysis assigned CDR3 sequences and most-parsimonious VDJ recombination scenarios with the TCRdist pipeline. In a later analysis, each TCR beta chain was defined by its CDR3 amino acid sequence together with its V-gene family, and reads lacking a unique V-gene family were excluded. A later analysis removed several hundred highly shared, low-generation-probability nucleotide sequences to deal with suspected cross-contamination and a sequencing artifact. A later analysis calculated a clonal expansion index for each public chain from normalized within-repertoire ranks of inferred template counts. In a later analysis, generation probabilities were computed with a VDJ recombination model fitted to out-of-frame rearrangements, and the resulting probabilities were checked against IGoR. Hypergeometric tests were used in a later analysis to score TCR-TCR, TCR-HLA and TCR-CMV co-occurrence, with a repertoire-size bias correction applied to the TCR pairs. To estimate false discovery rates, a later analysis permuted the HLA or CMV assignments 20 times. In a later analysis, co-occurring TCRs were grouped using DBSCAN, with TCRdist sequence similarity added in when clustering inside HLA-allele-positive subsets. Repertoires with fewer than 30,000 or more than 120,000 public chains were left out of co-occurrence clustering, as were five repertoires with anomalous nucleotide sharing. Entries here come from immuneACCESS through TCRdb and include only in-frame sequences with V and J called. Some clones fail to appear in such tables; in the studies checked, an unresolved V gene covers under half of the shortfall, and the cause of the remainder is unknown. V, J and clone size were drawn from that table, and D and trimming were deduced from the DNA. Here the sample has some 250,000 clones; roughly 87% occur a single time. 5.4% of the sample belongs to the ten largest clones.

The clonotype originates from a woman aged 40 to 50 in good health and CMV-seropositive. The sequence is built from TRBV30 and TRBJ1-1; TRBD1 is a possible D gene, resting on 5 matching bases. The sequencing sample was made of PBMCs. The CDR3 here reads CAWSVGGSTEAFF. The nucleotide sequence reads TGTGCCTGGAGTGTGGGGGGTAGCACTGAAGCTTTCTTT.